Listed here are 25 T cell receptor beta chains from one sample, sequenced in a study of vaccination and CD4 T cells after COVID-19. An Oncomine TCR Beta short-read assay was used to sequence the DNA from cultured CD4+ T cells. One entry per CDR3 protein, called by TCRdb with MiXCR from the PCR reads. Found here are several thousand distinct CDR3 sequences, roughly three quarters of them singletons; the top ten hold about 26%. This sample's treatment: approximately 10-day PBMC culture with coronavirus spike peptide pools or control peptides (ViraFEST assay). Their target antigens are unknown. Sequenced material: CD4+ T cells from blood, cultured in vitro. Receptors originate from a human donor who had recovered from COVID-19.

The CDR3 nucleotides read TGTGCCAGCAGTTTAGGTACCGGGACAGGGGGTTCACCCCTCCACTTT. Translation: CASSLGTGTGGSPLHF. The chain recombines TRBV12-3 or TRBV12-4 with TRBJ1-6; TRBD1 agrees at 11 bases. The CDR3 is 16 residues long. Losses at the gene ends were 1 base for V and 9 bases for J; bases not matched to a gene: 5.

This sequence joins TRBV30 and TRBJ2-5; the D is unclear. From germline, CDR1 is GTSNPN and CDR2 SVGIG (reference sequence). This CDR3 contains 14 residues. V lost 3 bases to trimming and J lost 2 bases, with 13 bases between them. CDR3 sequence reads: CAWRAGRLQETQYF. The DNA for the CDR3 is TGTGCCTGGAGAGCTGGACGGCTACAAGAGACCCAGTACTTC.

The chain links TRBV27 to TRBJ2-2; D uncertain. The CDR3 has 15 amino acids. CDR1 is MNHEY, CDR2 SMNVEV, per germline (reference sequence). The ends were cut back, 6 bases at V and 4 bases at J, with 15 bases in the middle. The chain's CDR3 is CASSPTQVRTGELFF. DNA of the CDR3: TGTGCCAGCAGCCCGACTCAGGTCCGCACCGGGGAGCTGTTTTTT.

The chain couples TRBV12-3 or TRBV12-4 to TRBJ1-5; unclear D gene. V gave up 0 bases and J gave up 7 bases, with 4 bases separating them. This CDR3 contains 12 residues. The CDR3 region is CASSLARQPQHF. As DNA, the CDR3 is TGTGCCAGCAGTTTAGCTCGACAGCCCCAGCATTTT.

V and J are TRBV9 and TRBJ2-2; D remains unclear. The length of the CDR3 is 14 residues. CDR1 is SGDLS and CDR2 is YYNGEE in the germline V gene. V dropped 2 bases and J dropped 3 bases, with 8 bases sitting between them. CDR3 region: CASSVHTDTGELFF. The CDR3 DNA sequence: TGTGCCAGCAGCGTCCACACCGACACCGGGGAGCTGTTTTTT.

V gene TRBV2 combines with J gene TRBJ2-7; D is unresolved. This CDR3 is built from 14 residues. V dropped 7 bases and J dropped 2 bases, with 15 bases sitting between them. The germline V gene has CDR1 SNHLY and CDR2 FYNNEI. CDR3 protein: CASKPDLVTYEQYF. As DNA, the CDR3 is TGTGCCAGCAAACCAGACCTAGTGACCTACGAGCAGTACTTC.

This clonotype qualifies as large. The V call is TRBV12-3 or TRBV12-4, the J call TRBJ1-1; 7 bases agree with TRBD1. There are 13 residues in the CDR3. V gave up 4 bases and J gave up 8 bases; unmatched junction bases: 7. CDR3 DNA sequence: TGTGCCAGCAGTTCGACAGGGCGGACCGAAGCTTTCTTT. This gives the protein CASSSTGRTEAFF.

V usage is TRBV7-2 and J usage is TRBJ2-3; either TRBD1 or TRBD2 may fit D (5 bases each). From germline, CDR1 is SGHTA and CDR2 FQGNSA. Trimming took off 1 base at V and 2 bases at J, with 10 bases between the two ends. CDR3 length: 15 amino acids. Here the CDR3 DNA reads TGTGCCAGCAGCTTAGATTGGGACCACACAGATACGCAGTATTTT. It codes for CASSLDWDHTDTQYF.

V is TRBV12-3 or TRBV12-4 and J is TRBJ1-1; D is ambiguous. The CDR3 has 12 residues. Trimming removed 3 bases from V and 5 bases from J, with 7 bases in between. CDR3 region: CASSFGPTEAFF. CDR3 DNA: TGTGCCAGCAGTTTCGGGCCTACTGAAGCTTTCTTT.

This clonotype was detected a few times. V and J are TRBV18 and TRBJ1-6, with TRBD1 as a possible D gene (5 bases). From germline, CDR1 is KGHSH and CDR2 LQKENI. There are 13 residues in the CDR3. The V end lost 5 bases, the J end lost 12 bases, and 14 bases lay between the germline ends. The CDR3 here is CASSKGTLEPLHF. Here the CDR3 DNA reads TGTGCCAGCTCAAAAGGGACCCTGGAACCCCTCCACTTT.

V gene TRBV7-2 combines with J gene TRBJ2-5; tentatively, D is TRBD1 (6 bases). This CDR3 contains 15 residues. The V gene's germline CDR1 is SGHTA and CDR2 FQGNSA. Trimming shortened V by 4 bases and J by 2 bases, and 14 bases separated the two germline ends. In nucleotides, the CDR3 is TGTGCCAGCAGCTCGCACGGGACACCTCAAGAGACCCAGTACTTC. Its translation: CASSSHGTPQETQYF.

The gene calls are TRBV24-1 and TRBJ1-5; D is perhaps TRBD1 (5 bases). CDR1 is KGHDR and CDR2 is SFDVKD in the germline V gene. The CDR3 is made up of 13 amino acids. V dropped 3 bases and J dropped 9 bases, with 11 bases sitting between them. CDR3 residues: CATSDRAGGPQHF. DNA for the CDR3: TGTGCCACCAGTGATCGCGCCGGGGGGCCCCAGCATTTT.

The V call is TRBV19, the J call TRBJ2-7, with D perhaps matching TRBD2 (7 bases). The CDR3 has 16 residues. V was cut by 7 bases and J by 9 bases, with 28 bases left in between. The V gene's germline CDR1 is LNHDA and CDR2 SQIVND (reference sequence). The CDR3 DNA sequence: TGTGCCAGTACCGGCAGGGGCGGGACTATAAGGCGCGGGCAGTACTTC. Translation gives CASTGRGGTIRRGQYF.

The chain uses TRBV6-5 and TRBJ2-7, with D possibly TRBD1 on 5 matching bases. The V end lost 2 bases, the J end lost 1 base, and 12 bases lay between the germline ends. Germline CDR1 is MNHEY and CDR2 is SVGAGI. This CDR3 contains 15 residues. The CDR3 reads CASSYEAGRSYEQYF. The CDR3, as DNA: TGTGCCAGCAGTTACGAGGCAGGGCGGTCCTACGAGCAGTACTTC.

This chain uses TRBV20-1 with TRBJ2-2, with D possibly TRBD2 on 5 matching bases. The germline CDR1 and CDR2 sequences are DFQATT and SNEGSKA (reference sequence). The CDR3 contains 15 residues. V lost 0 bases and J lost 5, with 13 bases in between. The CDR3 loop is CSARDHGVGTGELFF. The CDR3 coding sequence is TGCAGTGCTAGAGATCACGGGGTAGGAACCGGGGAGCTGTTTTTT.

The genes are TRBV7-6 and TRBJ1-1; D possibly corresponds to TRBD1 (6 bases). Germline V lookup: CDR1 SGHVS, CDR2 FNYEAQ. V shed 5 bases and J shed 6 bases, with 13 bases lying between them. The CDR3 sequence is 13 residues long. CDR3 sequence: CASSQGSDSEAFF. The CDR3 DNA reads as TGTGCCAGCAGCCAGGGGTCTGACTCTGAAGCTTTCTTT.

J is TRBJ2-7 and V is TRBV7-9; a weak D match, TRBD2 (6 bases). V shed 3 bases and J shed 4 bases, with 13 bases lying between them. CDR1 is SEHNR and CDR2 is FQNEAQ in the germline V gene (reference sequence). This CDR3 contains 14 residues. CDR3 region: CASSLMGSGYEQYF. The CDR3 nucleotides read TGTGCCAGCAGCTTGATGGGGAGCGGGTACGAGCAGTACTTC. Using reference TRBV7-9 and TRBJ2-7 for the parts outside the CDR3, the full variable domain is DTGVSQNPRHKITKRGQNVTFRCDPISEHNRLYWYRQTLGQGPEFLTYFQNEAQLEKSRLLSDRFSAERPKGSFSTLEIQRTEQGDSAMYLCASSLMGSGYEQYFGPGTRLTVT.

Note on this clonotype: This may be a read error, as it is one base from a much larger clone. The chain links TRBV6-2 or TRBV6-3 to TRBJ1-2, with D perhaps matching TRBD1 (5 bases). Germline CDR1 is MNHEY and CDR2 is SVGEGT. This CDR3 has 15 residues. The CDR3 loop is CASSYWSGQNYDYTF. The CDR3 region has the DNA TGTGCCAGCAGTTACTGGTCAGGGCAAAACTATGACTACACCTTC.

This chain joins TRBV27 and TRBJ1-6, with D unclear. The CDR3 covers 14 residues. The germline V gene encodes CDR1 MNHEY and CDR2 SMNVEV (reference sequence). Deletions cut 1 base from V and 5 bases from J, with 6 bases between. In DNA, the CDR3 is TGTGCCAGCAGTTTATTCGCGGATAATTCACCCCTCCACTTT. Its protein product is CASSLFADNSPLHF.

The rearrangement joins TRBV11-3 to TRBJ2-2; D is possibly TRBD2 (6 bases). CDR3 length: 15 amino acids. Per the germline V gene, CDR1 is SGHNT and CDR2 is YENEEA. The germline V and J ends were trimmed by 0 bases and 2 bases, with 7 bases remaining between them. CDR3 coding DNA: TGTGCCAGCAGCTTAGAAGGGACTAACACCGGGGAGCTGTTTTTT. As protein: CASSLEGTNTGELFF.

The J gene is TRBJ1-2, the V gene TRBV7-9; TRBD1 is a possible D gene (5 bases). CDR3 length: 15 residues. V lost 5 bases, J lost 4 bases, and 17 bases lay in between. Germline V CDR1 and CDR2: SEHNR, FQNEAQ (reference sequence). DNA of the CDR3: TGTGCCAGCAGCCTCGAACAGGTGCCCCCCTATGGCTACACCTTC. Translation: CASSLEQVPPYGYTF. Together with reference TRBV7-9 and TRBJ1-2, the CDR3 gives the full variable domain: DTGVSQNPRHKITKRGQNVTFRCDPISEHNRLYWYRQTLGQGPEFLTYFQNEAQLEKSRLLSDRFSAERPKGSFSTLEIQRTEQGDSAMYLCASSLEQVPPYGYTFGSGTRLTVV.

The chain employs TRBV12-3 or TRBV12-4 and TRBJ1-6, with D maybe TRBD1 (5 bases). This CDR3 region has 14 residues. The V end lost 11 bases, the J end lost 7 bases, and 18 bases lay between the germline ends. CDR3: CAAGEGSRNSPLHF. The DNA of the CDR3 is TGTGCCGCTGGGGAGGGGTCTCGGAATTCACCCCTCCACTTT.

This rearrangement joins TRBV10-3 to TRBJ1-1, with D uncertain. From germline, CDR1 is ENHRY and CDR2 SYGVKD. There are 13 residues in the CDR3. Trimming took off 3 bases at V and 2 bases at J, with 7 bases between the two ends. The CDR3 sequence is CAISERANTEAFF. Here the CDR3 DNA reads TGTGCCATCAGTGAACGGGCAAACACTGAAGCTTTCTTT.

The J gene is TRBJ2-1, the V gene TRBV6-2 or TRBV6-3; the D is unclear. Looked up from germline, CDR1 is MNHEY and CDR2 is SVGEGT. CDR3 length: 18 residues. Between the trimmed V and J ends, which lost 0 bases and 4 bases, there was a span of 19 bases. CDR3: CASSYSISYSLGYNEQFF. CDR3 DNA sequence: TGTGCCAGCAGTTACTCGATTTCGTATAGCCTGGGGTACAATGAGCAGTTCTTC.

Judged by abundance, this clonotype is hyperexpanded. This chain uses TRBV19 with TRBJ2-7; tentative D call: TRBD2 (7 bases). Trimming removed 7 bases at V and 6 bases at J, with 25 bases between. This CDR3 contains 16 residues. The V gene's germline CDR1 is LNHDA and CDR2 SQIVND (reference sequence). CDR3 residues: CASTGGGGTIRREQYF. The CDR3 nucleotides are TGTGCCAGTACCGGCGGGGGCGGGACTATAAGGCGCGAGCAGTACTTC.